Listed here are 12 T cell receptor beta chains from one sample, sequenced in a study of blood T cell repertoires in COVID-19. Some clones are missing from TCRdb's copy, which holds only in-frame ones; the method was immunoSEQ multiplex PCR. This table has 150,000 to 180,000 clones, 83% appearing once. Specimen: peripheral blood. These receptors came from a woman aged 55-70 years with COVID-19, enrolled during active disease.

The rearrangement links TRBV6-5 to TRBJ1-1, with TRBD1 as a possible D gene (5 bases). The CDR3 extends over 13 amino acids. Trimming left V 6 bases short and J 5 bases short, with 13 bases between. The germline CDR1 and CDR2 sequences are MNHEY and SVGAGI. The CDR3 sequence: CASRKGAGTEAFF. CDR3 coding DNA: TGTGCCAGCAGAAAAGGGGCGGGAACTGAAGCTTTCTTT.

Of note for this clone: Other DNA sequences in this sample translate to the same CDR3. This sequence joins TRBV18 and TRBJ2-7, with 9 positions matching TRBD1. V shed 5 bases, J shed 7 bases, and the junction held 9 bases outside the gene matches. The CDR3 consists of 14 residues. Germline V gene data show CDR1 as KGHSH and CDR2 as LQKENI. In nucleotides, the CDR3 is TGTGCCAGCTCAGCGTCACAGGGGACAGGGGAGCAGTACGTC. Amino acid sequence: CASSASQGTGEQYV.

This clone was observed a handful of times. The chain joins TRBV24-1 to TRBJ1-1; TRBD1 matches at 8 bases. The CDR3 is made up of 12 amino acids. Trimming took 5 bases from V and 10 from J; bases not matched to a gene: 5. Germline assignment: CDR1 KGHDR and CDR2 SFDVKD. The CDR3 DNA is TGTGCCACCAGTGCTGGACAGGGTGCAGCTTTCTTT. It codes for CATSAGQGAAFF.

The chain uses TRBV5-1 and TRBJ2-5; TRBD2 agrees at 8 bases. The V segment lost 3 bases and the J segment 5 bases; nucleotides outside the gene matches: 6. This CDR3 region has 14 residues. Germline CDR1 SGHRS, CDR2 YFSETQ. CDR3 protein: CASSWVAGSETQYF. The CDR3 nucleotides are TGCGCCAGCAGCTGGGTAGCGGGATCTGAGACCCAGTACTTC.

Comment on this clone: An end of the junction does not agree with germline; a read error may underlie this. The V call is TRBV7-6, the J call TRBJ2-3; 10 bases are a match to TRBD2. The CDR3 is made up of 16 amino acids. Germline V lookup: CDR1 SGHVS, CDR2 FNYEAQ. CDR3 in amino acids: CASSLASGGVRDTQYF. As DNA, the CDR3 is TGTGCCAGCAGCCTAGCTAGCGGGGGCGTCCGAGATACGCAGTATTTT.

The chain joins TRBV14 to TRBJ1-6, with D unresolved. This CDR3 is built from 15 residues. The ends were cut back, 4 bases at V and 5 bases at J, with 12 bases in the middle. The germline V gene encodes CDR1 SGHDN and CDR2 FVKESK. The CDR3 DNA reads as TGTGCCAGCAGCCCCCCGGGATGGAATAATTCACCCCTCCACTTT. Translation gives CASSPPGWNNSPLHF.

The V call is TRBV11-2, the J call TRBJ2-7; 7 bases align to TRBD1. The V segment lost 2 bases and the J segment 0 bases; nucleotides outside the gene matches: 1. The CDR3 consists of 14 residues. CDR1 and CDR2 (germline): SGHAT, FQNNGV. CDR3 nucleotides: TGTGCCAGCAGCTTAAGGGACAGCTCCTACGAGCAGTACTTC. It encodes CASSLRDSSYEQYF.

The chain links TRBV12-3 or TRBV12-4 to TRBJ1-5; D uncertain. V was shortened by 3 bases and J by 13 bases, with 10 bases between the two germline ends. The CDR3 covers 11 residues. The CDR3, as DNA: TGTGCCAGCAGTTTTGGAACAGAGCAGCATTTT. Protein sequence: CASSFGTEQHF.

The table lists this clone with a few counts. The V and J genes are TRBV6-5 and TRBJ2-1; TRBD2 matches at 10 bases. Germline V gene sequence: CDR1 MNHEY, CDR2 SVGAGI. The CDR3 runs to 15 residues. Unmatched junction bases numbered 12, after V lost 7 bases and J lost 9 bases. The CDR3 loop reads CASKEPAGGHGEQFF. The CDR3 DNA is TGTGCCAGCAAGGAGCCAGCGGGGGGGCACGGTGAGCAGTTCTTC.

This chain connects TRBV5-1 to TRBJ1-6; possible D gene TRBD1, 6 bases. Trimming took 5 bases from V and 7 from J, leaving 10 bases between them. In germline, CDR1 is SGHRS, CDR2 YFSETQ. The CDR3 has 13 amino acids. Here the CDR3 reads CASSPDRNSPLHF. In DNA form, the CDR3 reads TGCGCCAGCAGTCCGGACAGAAATTCACCCCTCCACTTT.

The chain is built from TRBV5-4 and TRBJ1-4; D possibly corresponds to TRBD1 (5 bases). This CDR3 comprises 16 residues. Germline assignment: CDR1 SGHNT and CDR2 YYREEE (reference sequence). Trimming left V 0 bases short and J 0 bases short, with 9 bases between. CDR3: CASSLGGVATNEKLFF. CDR3 nucleotide sequence: TGTGCCAGCAGCTTGGGGGGCGTAGCAACTAATGAAAAACTGTTTTTT.

Notes on this clone: Within the sample, other DNA sequences also encode this same CDR3. The chain links TRBV24-1 to TRBJ1-2, with 8 bases lining up with TRBD1. This CDR3 region has 15 residues. CDR1 is KGHDR and CDR2 is SFDVKD in the germline V gene. Trimming at V came to 2 bases and at J to 1 base, leaving 2 bases not matched to a gene. The CDR3 DNA sequence: TGTGCCACCAGTGATTACAGGGGGGGTAACTATGGCTACACCTTC. Amino acid sequence: CATSDYRGGNYGYTF.